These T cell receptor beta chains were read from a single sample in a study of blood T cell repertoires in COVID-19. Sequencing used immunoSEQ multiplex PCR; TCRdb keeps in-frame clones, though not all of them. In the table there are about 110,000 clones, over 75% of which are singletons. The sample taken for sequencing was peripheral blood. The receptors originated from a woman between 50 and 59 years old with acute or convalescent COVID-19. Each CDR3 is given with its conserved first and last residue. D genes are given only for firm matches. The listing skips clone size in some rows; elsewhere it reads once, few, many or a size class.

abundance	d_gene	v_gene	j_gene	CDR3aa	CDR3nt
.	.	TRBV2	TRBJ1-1	CASSDNSDTEAFF	TGTGCCAGCAGTGATAACTCGGACACTGAAGCTTTCTTT
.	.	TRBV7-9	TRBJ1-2	CASSLGLGLEANYGYTF	TGTGCCAGCAGCTTAGGACTCGGCTTGGAGGCGAACTATGGCTACACCTTC
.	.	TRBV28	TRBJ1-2	CASTPPVGGEHGYTF	TGTGCCAGCACCCCCCCGGTTGGAGGGGAGCATGGCTACACCTTC
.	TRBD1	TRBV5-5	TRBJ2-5	CASSEDRVGQETQYF	TGTGCCAGCAGCGAGGACAGGGTTGGACAGGAGACCCAGTACTTC
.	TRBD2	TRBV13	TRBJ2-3	CASSRGLAGGRRTQYF	TGTGCCAGCAGCCGGGGGCTAGCGGGGGGAAGGCGCACGCAGTATTTT
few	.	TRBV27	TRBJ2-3	CASSPGPGLGADTQYF	TGTGCCAGCAGCCCAGGGCCGGGCTTGGGCGCAGATACGCAGTATTTT
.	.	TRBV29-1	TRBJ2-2	CSVDRQATGELFF	TGCAGCGTTGACAGGCAGGCCACCGGGGAGCTGTTTTTT
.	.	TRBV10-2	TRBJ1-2	CASSSSSLNYGYTF	TGCGCCAGCAGTTCCTCCAGTCTGAACTATGGCTACACCTTC
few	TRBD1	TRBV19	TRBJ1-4	CASSGPGQPNEKLFF	TGTGCCAGTAGCGGTCCGGGACAGCCTAATGAAAAACTGTTTTTT
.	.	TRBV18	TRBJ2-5	CASSPGLRETQYF	TGTGCCAGCTCACCAGGGCTGCGAGAGACCCAGTACTTC
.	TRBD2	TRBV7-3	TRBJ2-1	CASSLTLAGGRNEQFF	TGTGCCAGCAGCTTAACTCTAGCGGGGGGCCGCAATGAGCAGTTCTTC